This section outlines one T cell receptor (beta chain) sequence together with its context. The antigen this receptor binds is unknown. A read error may be the cause here, since a much bigger clone is one base away. In the paper's terms, the time point label means: pre-pandemic baseline sample and day 111 after first positive SARS-CoV-2 test. The sequencing machine was an Illumina MiSeq. Profiling of the peripheral T cell repertoire targeted human TCRbeta genes. In the original analysis: To account for variability over time, differences in clonotype abundance were tested using beta-binomial modelling. Expanded clonotypes were screened against the ImmuneCODE reference database of SARS-CoV-2-associated TCRs and were mapped to viral genome regions. Further repertoire analyses covered TRBV gene usage, CDR3 length, CDR3 amino acid overlap between time points, clonotype abundance distributions and Jaccard similarity. TCRdb applied fastp at Q25 and MiXCR to the public reads, then kept only in-frame beta chains. Each CDR3 protein appears once, grouped with its most common genes and DNA. The V and J calls and clone size come from TCRdb's table, not from the authors' own analysis. Recorded for this sample are 250,000 or so distinct CDR3 sequences; more than 25% of them occurred a single time. The ten top clones hold 7% to 8% of the sample.

The sample belongs to a study of kidney transplant recipient with SARS-CoV-2 infection (dated by TCRdb to about 2021). The source of this sequence is a young adult male patient who had COVID-19 and was a kidney transplant recipient. After a transplant, not all T cells may be the patient's own; some may come from the graft donor. The sequenced sample was a blood sample, obtained at baseline and on day 111 from a kidney transplant recipient.

The DNA sequence is as follows: TGTGCCAGCAGTGCTTTGACTCCCCGTGCCTACGAGCAGCACTTC. This gives the protein CASSALTPRAYEQHF. Recombination linked TRBV28 to TRBJ2-5, with the D gene too uncertain to name. From a lookup of the germline V gene, CDR1 and CDR2 are MDHEN and SYDVKM. The CDR3, from cysteine to phenylalanine, totals 15 residues. Left in the record is the CDR3 DNA by itself, 45 bases read in frame from the first base.